Listed below are T cell receptor beta chains from one sample, sequenced in a study of regulatory T cells in long-lasting Graves disease. MiXCR, run by TCRdb on the multiplex PCR reads, gives a single entry per CDR3 protein. Counted here are roughly 530,000 distinct CDR3 sequences, about 16% occurring once; the ten biggest clones make up 20% to 25%. A further study also used this sample, focusing on T cells in Graves' hyperthyroidism and ophthalmopathy.

The sequences come from peripheral blood mononuclear cells (PBMCs), collected at new diagnosis, from a patient treated with antithyroid drugs. Source of these receptors: a woman aged 35-65 years with Graves disease. Both conserved end residues are part of each CDR3. The order of the fields is J gene, V gene, clone size, D gene, CDR3 DNA, CDR3 protein. A D gene is named only where the DNA matches it firmly. The size of a clone is reported for some rows only, either as once, few or many, or as a class for expanded clones.

TRBJ2-2 TRBV7-9 once TRBD1 TGTGCCAGCAGCTTTTTCCCAGGGGGAGTGAACACCGGGGAGCTGTTTTTT CASSFFPGGVNTGELFF
TRBJ1-1 TRBV12-3/TRBV12-4 many - TGTGCCAGCAGTGCTGGGGGGTCCCTGACTGAAGCTTTCTTT CASSAGGSLTEAFF
TRBJ2-1 TRBV12-3/TRBV12-4 many - TGTGCCAGCAGTTTAGCGGGGGGAAGGAATGAGCAGTTCTTC CASSLAGGRNEQFF
TRBJ2-2 TRBV7-9 many TRBD2 TGTGCCAGCAGTCAGCAAGCGGGGACCGGGGAGCTGTTTTTT CASSQQAGTGELFF
TRBJ2-7 TRBV2 - TRBD2 TGTGCCAGCAGTGGAGGTAGCGGGGGCTACGAGCAGTACTTC CASSGGSGGYEQYF
TRBJ2-7 TRBV20-1 many - TGCAGTGCTAGTTCAGGGTTTTCCTACGAGCAGTACTTC CSASSGFSYEQYF
TRBJ2-7 TRBV6-4 few - TGTGCCAGCAGTGACTCAACATCAGGGTTGGACTACGAGCAGTACTTC CASSDSTSGLDYEQYF
TRBJ1-1 TRBV3-1 many - TGTGCCAGCAGCCATGGGTCCCCCACTGAAGCTTTCTTT CASSHGSPTEAFF
TRBJ1-1 TRBV2 many TRBD1 TGTGCCAGCAGTCCCGGGACAGTGACGACTTTCTTT CASSPGTVTTFF
TRBJ2-1 TRBV18 - TRBD2 TGTGCCAGCTCACCGACTAGCGGTTACAATGAGCAGTCCTTC CASSPTSGYNEQSF
TRBJ1-1 TRBV12-3/TRBV12-4 - - TGTGCCAGCTACCCTTTGACTGAAGCTTTCTTT CASYPLTEAFF
TRBJ2-1 TRBV20-1 once - TGCAGTGCTAGAGAGTGGACTTTGAATGAGCAGTTCTTC CSAREWTLNEQFF
TRBJ2-5 TRBV18 many TRBD1 TGTGCCAGCTCAGGCCGGGACAGGGTCGGGGAGACCCAGTACTTC CASSGRDRVGETQYF
TRBJ2-7 TRBV12-3/TRBV12-4 many TRBD1 TGTGCCAGCAGTTTAGATCTGGGACAGGGGTCAGAGGAGCAGTACTTC CASSLDLGQGSEEQYF
TRBJ2-1 TRBV7-2 many TRBD1 TGTGCCAGCAGCTTAGGTCTCCGGGACAGGGCTTCCTACAATGAGCAGTTCTTC CASSLGLRDRASYNEQFF
TRBJ1-3 TRBV20-1 - TRBD1 TGCAGTGCTGGAGACAGGGAGGGCCGAAACACCATATATTTT CSAGDREGRNTIYF
TRBJ2-1 TRBV19 - - TGTGCCAGTACCCTGGGCCCCCGTGGCTCCTACAATGAGCAGTTCTTC CASTLGPRGSYNEQFF
TRBJ2-7 TRBV6-5 - - TGTGCCAGCAGTTACTCGGGATTTTCCTCCTCCCCCTACGAGCAGTACTTC CASSYSGFSSSPYEQYF